The 21 T cell receptor beta chains given below trace back to one sample, sequenced in a study of T cells in localized non-small cell lung cancer. The data were produced by immunoSEQ multiplex PCR, yet TCRdb's version contains in-frame clones alone and is incomplete. The sample includes 52,000 or so clones, 65% to 85% of them seen just once. Here the sequenced sample was peripheral blood mononuclear cells, taken before any cancer treatment. These receptors were obtained from a man between 40 and 70 years old with stage III lung adenocarcinoma.

V usage is TRBV18 and J usage is TRBJ1-5; D is ambiguous. Germline CDR1 is KGHSH and CDR2 is LQKENI. The V and J ends lost 2 bases and 4 bases respectively, with 12 bases between them. CDR3 length equals 15 residues. CDR3 sequence reads: CASSPAAFGNQPQHF. DNA for the CDR3: TGTGCCAGCTCACCAGCGGCCTTTGGGAATCAGCCCCAGCATTTT. The full variable domain, with the rest looked up from reference TRBV18 and TRBJ1-5, is NAGVMQNPRHLVRRRGQEARLRCSPMKGHSHVYWYRQLPEEGLKFMVYLQKENIIDESGMPKERFSAEFPKEGPSILRIQQVVRGDSAAYFCASSPAAFGNQPQHFGDGTRLSIL.

This clone occurred a few times. V gene TRBV19 combines with J gene TRBJ2-1; D remains ambiguous. The CDR3 sequence is 14 residues long. V shed 3 bases and J shed 1 base, with 7 bases lying between them. Germline CDR1 reads LNHDA; CDR2 reads SQIVND (reference sequence). For the CDR3, the DNA is TGTGCCAGTAGTATGCCGGGTTCCTACAATGAGCAGTTCTTC. Protein sequence: CASSMPGSYNEQFF.

The chain couples TRBV5-1 to TRBJ2-7; the match to TRBD1 covers 7 bases. This CDR3 has 14 residues. Trimming cost V 0 bases and J 6 bases; bases outside gene matches: 6. From germline, CDR1 is SGHRS and CDR2 YFSETQ. CDR3 amino acids: CASSLGQTGPEQYF. CDR3 coding DNA: TGCGCCAGCAGCTTGGGACAGACAGGGCCCGAGCAGTACTTC.

The chain carries TRBV19 and TRBJ2-3, with D perhaps assigned TRBD1 or TRBD2 (5 bases each). Germline CDR1 and CDR2: LNHDA and SQIVND (reference sequence). This CDR3 is built from 14 residues. V was pared by 0 bases and J by 8 bases, with 12 bases between. The CDR3, as DNA: TGTGCCAGTAGTATAGACCCCAGGGACGGTACGCAGTATTTT. It encodes CASSIDPRDGTQYF.

This clone was counted between two and nine times. This chain joins TRBV29-1 and TRBJ1-1; no reliable D call. Germline lookup yields CDR1 SQVTM and CDR2 ANQGSEA. This CDR3 contains 14 residues. Trimming removed 0 bases from V and 4 bases from J, with 12 bases in between. CDR3 in amino acids: CSVEEVGMLTEAFF. DNA for the CDR3: TGCAGCGTTGAAGAGGTAGGGATGCTCACTGAAGCTTTCTTT.

The V and J genes are TRBV9 and TRBJ2-1; D gene unclear. CDR1 is SGDLS, CDR2 YYNGEE, per germline. The CDR3 has 15 amino acids. Trimming removed 0 bases at V and 2 bases at J, with 9 bases between. CDR3 amino acids: CASSVGGNPYNEQFF. CDR3 bases: TGTGCCAGCAGCGTAGGTGGGAACCCCTACAATGAGCAGTTCTTC.

The V gene is TRBV9, the J gene TRBJ2-3; D may be TRBD2 (5 bases). CDR3 size: 15 residues. Germline V lookup: CDR1 SGDLS, CDR2 YYNGEE. V lost 0 bases and J lost 1, with 9 bases in between. The CDR3 region has the DNA TGTGCCAGCAGCGTAGATGGGCGGGGCACAGATACGCAGTATTTT. Translating gives CASSVDGRGTDTQYF.

The chain carries TRBV2 and TRBJ2-7, with 7 bases fitting TRBD1. CDR3 length: 12 amino acids. With 6 bases clipped from V and 5 bases from J, the junction kept 4 bases outside the gene matches. Germline V gene data show CDR1 as SNHLY and CDR2 as FYNNEI. The CDR3 DNA is TGTGCCAGCAGGACAGGGAGCCACGAGCAGTACTTC. Translating gives CASRTGSHEQYF.

The chain combines TRBV18 with TRBJ2-7, with 8 positions matching TRBD1. CDR1 and CDR2 from the germline V gene are KGHSH and LQKENI. V gave up 2 bases and J gave up 2 bases; unmatched junction bases: 2. The CDR3 length is 14 residues. DNA for the CDR3: TGTGCCAGCTCACCAAGGGACAGGACCTACGAGCAGTACTTC. It is translated as CASSPRDRTYEQYF.

V usage is TRBV7-2 and J usage is TRBJ1-4; the D is unclear. The CDR3 loop spans 13 amino acids. The V and J ends lost 6 bases and 8 bases respectively, with 13 bases between them. CDR1 and CDR2 (germline): SGHTA, FQGNSA. The CDR3 DNA follows: TGTGCCAGCAGGCGGCAGTCGGGGGAAAAACTGTTTTTT. This sequence encodes CASRRQSGEKLFF.

The CDR3 DNA reads as TGTGCCAGCAGTCTTACCCCCGACAGGGGGCTAGGGGGCGGGGAGCTGTTTTTT. Translated, it gives CASSLTPDRGLGGGELFF. The chain is built from TRBV27 and TRBJ2-2, with 10 bases aligning to TRBD1. The CDR3 contains 18 residues. Looked up from germline, CDR1 is MNHEY and CDR2 is SMNVEV (reference sequence). V lost 5 bases, J lost 7 bases, and 16 bases stayed unmatched.

This chain uses TRBV27 with TRBJ2-7; 8 bases match TRBD2. The V gene end was trimmed by 6 bases and the J gene end by 4 bases; junction bases not matched to a gene: 8. This CDR3 has 14 residues. Germline assignment: CDR1 MNHEY and CDR2 SMNVEV (reference sequence). Here the CDR3 reads CASSRSASGYEQYF. CDR3 sequence (DNA): TGTGCCAGCAGCCGCTCGGCTAGCGGGTACGAGCAGTACTTC.

The J gene is TRBJ2-3, the V gene TRBV5-6; TRBD1 matches 8 bases. The V gene end was trimmed by 1 base and the J gene end by 1 base; junction bases not matched to a gene: 5. The germline CDR1 and CDR2 sequences are SGHDT and YYEEEE. The CDR3 sequence is 16 residues long. This chain's CDR3 is CASSLLGGQGTDTQYF. DNA for the CDR3: TGTGCCAGCAGCTTGCTAGGGGGACAGGGCACAGATACGCAGTATTTT.

The rearrangement joins TRBV10-3 to TRBJ2-7; D may be TRBD1 (6 bases). Germline CDR1 reads ENHRY; CDR2 reads SYGVKD. Trimming shortened V by 5 bases and J by 3 bases, and 17 bases separated the two germline ends. The CDR3 sequence is 15 residues long. CDR3 protein: CAISPSQGFDYEQYF. The CDR3 DNA reads TGTGCCATCAGTCCCAGTCAGGGGTTCGACTACGAGCAGTACTTC.

J is TRBJ2-1 and V is TRBV9; no clear D gene. This CDR3 region has 12 residues. Trimming pared 4 bases from V and 6 bases from J, leaving 8 bases between. Germline CDR1 is SGDLS and CDR2 is YYNGEE. The CDR3 here is CASSPQLNEQFF. The CDR3 DNA sequence: TGTGCCAGCAGCCCCCAGCTCAATGAGCAGTTCTTC. The variable domain in full, completed from reference TRBV9 and TRBJ2-1, reads DSGVTQTPKHLITATGQRVTLRCSPRSGDLSVYWYQQSLDQGLQFLIQYYNGEERAKGNILERFSAQQFPDLHSELNLSSLELGDSALYFCASSPQLNEQFFGPGTRLTVL.

CDR3 coding DNA: TGCGCCAGCAGCCAAGATTGGGGGGGACGGACTGAAGCTTTCTTT. The encoded protein is CASSQDWGGRTEAFF. The chain uses TRBV4-1 and TRBJ1-1; TRBD1 is a possible D gene (5 bases). Germline lookup yields CDR1 MGHRA and CDR2 YSYEKL. V lost 0 bases, J lost 5 bases, and 13 bases lay in between. This CDR3 region has 15 residues.

V usage is TRBV27 and J usage is TRBJ1-5, with 8 nucleotides matching TRBD1. Germline CDR1 is MNHEY and CDR2 is SMNVEV (reference sequence). This CDR3 comprises 14 residues. Unmatched junction bases numbered 5, after V lost 5 bases and J lost 5 bases. CDR3 nucleotides: TGTGCCAGCAGTGCCGGACAGGGCGATCAGCCCCAGCATTTT. This sequence encodes CASSAGQGDQPQHF.

On this clone: A read error may produce the germline difference seen at one junction end. The chain employs TRBV2 and TRBJ2-7; D is ambiguous. The CDR3 sequence is 11 residues long. Per the germline V gene, CDR1 is SNHLY and CDR2 is FYNNEI. The CDR3 spells CASSEDGVPTF. DNA for the CDR3: TGTGCCAGCAGCGAGGACGGAGTCCCAACCTTC.

Only one count was recorded for this clone. The chain recombines TRBV19 with TRBJ2-1; D is possibly TRBD1 or TRBD2 (7 bases each). The germline V gene encodes CDR1 LNHDA and CDR2 SQIVND (reference sequence). This CDR3 region has 17 residues. V was cut by 5 bases and J by 0 bases, with 17 bases left in between. CDR3 bases: TGTGCCAGTAGTTCCAGGGGGGGCGAGAGCTCCTACAATGAGCAGTTCTTC. Encoded protein: CASSSRGGESSYNEQFF.

The V and J genes are TRBV5-6 and TRBJ2-5; 7 bases map to TRBD2. CDR1 is SGHDT, CDR2 YYEEEE, per germline. Trimming took 2 bases from V and 0 from J; bases not matched to a gene: 4. CDR3 size: 15 residues. The CDR3 sequence is CASSLAGLDQETQYF. The DNA of the CDR3 is TGTGCCAGCAGCTTAGCGGGGCTGGACCAAGAGACCCAGTACTTC.

The J gene is TRBJ2-2, the V gene TRBV6-6; 11 positions match TRBD1. The length of the CDR3 is 16 residues. The germline gives CDR1 MNHNY, CDR2 SVGAGI (reference sequence). After removal of 2 bases from V and 4 bases from J, the junction contained 3 bases not matched to a gene. The CDR3 sequence is CASSYLGQGATGELFF. The CDR3 nucleotides read TGTGCCAGCAGTTACCTCGGACAGGGGGCCACCGGGGAGCTGTTTTTT.